This T cell receptor beta chain was identified in a study of OX40 agonist ivuxolimab in advanced cancers. V was pared by 1 base and J by 8 bases, with 12 bases between. The CDR3 consists of 14 residues. Germline assignment: CDR1 LNHNV and CDR2 YYDKDF (reference sequence). Turning to this clone: Its antigen remains unknown.

Sequenced by immunoSEQ multiplex PCR; TCRdb stores in-frame clones only, minus some. The repertoire includes under 70,000 clones, about four fifths of them detected once, and around 4.5% sits in the top ten. General study points: Clonal expansion from baseline to week 6 occurred in both CD4+ and CD8+ T cells.

The chain recombines TRBV15 with TRBJ1-3; D not certain. Sequenced here: CD4+ or CD8+ T cells sorted from blood, sampled in a trial of the OX40 agonist ivuxolimab. This TCR came from an adult with an advanced solid tumor such as melanoma, head and neck, liver or kidney cancer. CDR3 in amino acids: CATSRVVERDTIYF. The CDR3 DNA is TGTGCCACCAGCAGAGTTGTCGAGAGGGACACCATATATTTT.